This TCR beta chain comes out of a study of T cell repertoires in cytomegalovirus infection. Whole-study context: Public TCR beta signature analysis indicated the presence of both CMV infection and matching HLA type.

From the reads, TCRdb called clonotypes with MiXCR, one entry per CDR3 protein. The data hold around 530,000 distinct CDR3 sequences, with 16% observed a single time. This clonotype was detected many times. Its specificity is unknown. The CDR3 sequence is 15 residues long. Trimming removed 1 base at V and 3 bases at J, with 13 bases between. Whole-study results and caveats: HLA-C-restricted CMV-specific TCR beta clonotypes prevailed in the ex vivo response. Pooled public TCR beta family frequency picked out CMV carriers with the relevant HLA.

The rearrangement links TRBV23-1 to TRBJ2-7; perhaps TRBD1 as D (7 bases). TRBV23-1 is noted as an ORF with a role that remains uncertain. The clonotype was recovered from a human donor in good health (CMV status not recorded). Some clones in this sample may be carry-over from other donors' samples. Sequencing was performed on CD8+ T cells from PBMCs. CDR3 loop: CASSQYDRDFYEQYF. CDR3 nucleotide sequence: TGCGCCAGCAGTCAATACGACAGGGACTTCTACGAGCAGTACTTC.